This TCR beta chain is drawn from a study of blood T cells in healthy people across ages. A few counts support this clonotype. Primers used in a second PCR of about 6 to 11 cycles were a sample-barcoded 5' primer and a J-beta primer mix. MiXCR, run by TCRdb on the 5' RACE reads, gives a single entry per CDR3 protein. Among hundreds of thousands of distinct CDR3 sequences listed, about 52% were seen once. The V gene's germline CDR1 is LGHNA and CDR2 YSLEER. The ends lost 0 bases at V and 9 bases at J; junction bases unmatched: 6. This CDR3 is built from 15 residues. What was sequenced was blood. V is TRBV4-3 and J is TRBJ2-7; 12 nucleotides line up with TRBD2. This clonotype originated in a woman aged 60 to 75 in good health. CDR3 bases: TGCGCCAGCAGCCAAGATCGTCTAGCGGGAGGGCCGCAGTACTTC. It is translated as CASSQDRLAGGPQYF.